This TCR beta chain was obtained from a study of blood T cell repertoires in COVID-19 (dated by TCRdb to 2018 to 2021). Broadly, across the study: Collaborator samples came from the United States, Italy and Spain and covered acute and convalescent phases of COVID-19. The material from the prospective study consisted of cDNA or gDNA derived from T cells, B-cell-depleted T cells, or PBMCs. The repertoires were made available in a free public database intended to serve as a resource for research on the immune response to SARS-CoV-2. A de-identified subject ID, COVID-19 status, age in years and sex were almost always included in the sample metadata. Where HLA class I and class II types were available, the types were taken from metadata supplied by the sample provider, not from assay-based typing. Samples came from the ongoing ImmuneRACE study (first 160 participants) plus 1,254 subjects from 6 global collaborators. Subjects who had been exposed to COVID-19, were actively infected with it, or had recovered from it provided the deeply sampled blood TCRbeta repertoires that made up the dataset.

V loses 5 bases of germline sequence and J loses 6 bases, and the interval between the two ends is 16 bases. The cysteine opens and the phenylalanine closes a CDR3 of 15 amino acids. This entry keeps only the CDR3 DNA: 45 bases, framed from base 1. For CDR1 and CDR2, the germline V gene (reference sequence) lists LGHDT and YNNKEL. For this clone: Its antigen is currently not known. Base qualities were left out, and no much larger clone turns up one base away.

The immunoSEQ Assay, a bias-controlled multiplex PCR, was used to amplify TCRbeta CDR3 regions from genomic DNA. As for how the authors treated the data: The number of nucleated cells in each sample was estimated from the amplification of reference gene primers within the assay. To quantify the absolute abundance of each unique TCRbeta CDR3 rearrangement, sequence reads were collapsed and filtered. For each sample, productive Simpson clonality was calculated as the square root of Simpson's diversity index over productive rearrangements. The clones in this table, taken by TCRdb from immuneACCESS, are in-frame only. Not every clone is retained; where verified, under half of the shortfall comes from an unresolved V gene, and the cause of the rest is unknown. The DNA gave D and trimming, while V, J and clone size come from that table. In all, the sample holds under 500,000 clones, and roughly 90% of those were seen once. The ten largest make up 4.3% of the sample.

Study-wide findings and limitations: The amount of clinical and demographic metadata varied by source and participant and was provided uncurated.

Whole blood was collected in K2EDTA tubes by collaborating institutions according to the institutions' own protocols. For TCRbeta analysis, collaborators shipped samples as frozen whole blood, isolated PBMCs, or DNA extracted from either of those sample types. The material sequenced was peripheral blood. The source of this sequence is a woman aged 25 to 39 with acute or convalescent COVID-19. Rearrangement joined TRBV3-1 (or the pseudogene TRBV3-2) to TRBJ1-4, and possibly TRBD1, on 5 matching bases. The base sequence is TGTGCCAGCAGCGAGACGGGGGAACTGGATGAAAAACTGTTTTTT. It specifies CASSETGELDEKLFF.